The next 6 T cell receptor beta chains were all read from a single sample in a study of vaccination effects on CD4 cells after COVID-19. Generated by immunoSEQ multiplex PCR, the TCRdb table keeps only in-frame clones and is missing some. The top ten hold approximately 9.8% of the sample, which has 30,000 or so clones, 65% seen once. These receptors lack a known antigen. Subsequent to a culture period of 10 days, CD4+ T cells were isolated. Sequencing was performed on CD4+ T cells from PBMCs cultured without peptide, taken before COVID-19 vaccination. Source of these receptors: a human donor who received a COVID-19 vaccine.

This clone has a handful of counts. The chain employs TRBV3-1 (or the pseudogene TRBV3-2) and TRBJ2-7, with D uncertain. This CDR3 is 12 amino acids long. Germline V CDR1 and CDR2: LGHDT, YNNKEL (reference sequence). Trimming cost V 4 bases and J 3 bases, with 7 bases left between them. CDR3 loop: CASSLGGYEQYF. The CDR3 coding sequence is TGTGCCAGCAGCCTCGGCGGCTACGAGCAGTACTTC.

This chain connects TRBV6-6 to TRBJ2-1; D remains ambiguous. Trimming cost V 6 bases and J 2 bases, with 11 bases left between them. This CDR3 is 14 amino acids long. CDR1 is MNHNY, CDR2 SVGAGI, per germline (reference sequence). The CDR3 protein is CASSPPVAYNEQFF. The CDR3 DNA reads TGTGCCAGCAGCCCTCCGGTGGCCTACAATGAGCAGTTCTTC.

The chain uses TRBV3-1 (or the pseudogene TRBV3-2) and TRBJ1-5; a possible D gene is TRBD1 (5 bases). V lost 1 base and J lost 7, with 17 bases in between. The germline V gene has CDR1 LGHDT and CDR2 YNNKEL (reference sequence). The CDR3 contains 16 residues. CDR3 in amino acids: CASSQGGGREGQPQHF. The CDR3 DNA is TGTGCCAGCAGCCAAGGGGGGGGGAGGGAAGGGCAGCCCCAGCATTTT.

The chain employs TRBV5-1 and TRBJ2-7; D is possibly TRBD2 (6 bases). The CDR3 is 13 residues long. V was clipped by 4 bases and J by 3 bases, with 11 bases between them. The germline gives CDR1 SGHRS, CDR2 YFSETQ. The CDR3 protein is CASSPEGFYEQYF. In nucleotides, the CDR3 is TGCGCCAGCAGCCCGGAGGGGTTCTACGAGCAGTACTTC.

This clone was observed a handful of times. This chain links TRBV5-1 with TRBJ2-2; TRBD2 matches 8 bases. The germline V gene has CDR1 SGHRS and CDR2 YFSETQ. The CDR3 sequence is 17 residues long. V shed 5 bases, J shed 0 bases, and the junction held 9 bases outside the gene matches. CDR3 sequence: CASSPRPGLANTGELFF. In nucleotides, the CDR3 is TGCGCCAGCAGTCCGAGGCCGGGACTAGCGAACACCGGGGAGCTGTTTTTT.

In DNA, the CDR3 is TGTGCCAGCAGAACCGACAGGGTTATCTACGAGCAGTACTTC. Residues: CASRTDRVIYEQYF. The chain combines TRBV6-5 with TRBJ2-7, with TRBD1 matching over 7 bases. Germline V gives CDR1 MNHEY, CDR2 SVGAGI. Trimming took 6 bases from V and 3 from J; bases not matched to a gene: 8. There are 14 residues in the CDR3.